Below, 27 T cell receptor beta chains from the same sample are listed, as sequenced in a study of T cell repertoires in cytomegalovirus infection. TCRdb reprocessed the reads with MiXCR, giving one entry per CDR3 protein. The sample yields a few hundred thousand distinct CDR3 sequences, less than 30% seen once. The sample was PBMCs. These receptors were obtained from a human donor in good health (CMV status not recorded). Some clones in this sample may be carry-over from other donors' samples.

The CDR3 sequence: CSVRDDRGIETQYF. The CDR3 DNA is TGCAGTGTCAGAGACGACAGGGGGATAGAGACCCAGTACTTC. V usage is TRBV20-1 and J usage is TRBJ2-5, with 9 bases matching TRBD1. The CDR3 loop spans 14 amino acids. Losses at the gene ends were 7 bases for V and 4 bases for J; bases not matched to a gene: 10. Germline V gene data show CDR1 as DFQATT and CDR2 as SNEGSKA (reference sequence).

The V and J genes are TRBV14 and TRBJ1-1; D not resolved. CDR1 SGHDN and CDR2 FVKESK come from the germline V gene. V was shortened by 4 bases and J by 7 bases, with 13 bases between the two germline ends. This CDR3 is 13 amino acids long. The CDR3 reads CASSPGNYIEAFF. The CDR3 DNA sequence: TGTGCCAGCAGCCCAGGAAACTACATTGAAGCTTTCTTT.

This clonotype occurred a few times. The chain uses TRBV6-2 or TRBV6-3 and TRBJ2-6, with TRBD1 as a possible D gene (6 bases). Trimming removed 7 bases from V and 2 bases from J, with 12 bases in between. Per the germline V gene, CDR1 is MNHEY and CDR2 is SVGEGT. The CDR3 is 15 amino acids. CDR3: CASKARGTGANVLTF. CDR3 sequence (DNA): TGTGCCAGCAAAGCCAGGGGTACTGGGGCCAACGTCCTGACTTTC.

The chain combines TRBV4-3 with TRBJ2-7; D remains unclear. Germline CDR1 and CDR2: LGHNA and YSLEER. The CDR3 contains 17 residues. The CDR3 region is CASRHRNDLDTHYEQYV. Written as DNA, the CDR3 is TGCGCCAGCCGCCACCGCAATGACTTAGACACCCATTACGAGCAGTACGTC.

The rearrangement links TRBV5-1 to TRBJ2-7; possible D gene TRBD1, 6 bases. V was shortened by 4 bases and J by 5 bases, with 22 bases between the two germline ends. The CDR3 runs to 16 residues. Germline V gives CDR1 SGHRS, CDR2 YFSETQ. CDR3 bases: TGCGCCAGCAGCCCTAACGCCGGGACATCGAATGACGAGCAGTACTTC. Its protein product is CASSPNAGTSNDEQYF.

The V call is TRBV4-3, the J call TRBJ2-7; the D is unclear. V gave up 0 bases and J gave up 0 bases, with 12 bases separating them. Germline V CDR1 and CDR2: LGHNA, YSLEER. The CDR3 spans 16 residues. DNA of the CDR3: TGCGCCAGCAGCCAAGATAGTCGCAGCTACTCCTACGAGCAGTACTTC. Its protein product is CASSQDSRSYSYEQYF.

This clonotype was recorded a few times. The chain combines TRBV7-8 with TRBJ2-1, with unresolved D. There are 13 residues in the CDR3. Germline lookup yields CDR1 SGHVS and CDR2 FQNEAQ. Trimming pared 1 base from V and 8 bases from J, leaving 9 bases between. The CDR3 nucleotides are TGTGCCAGCAGCTTAGTATCGAACTATGAGCAGTTCTTC. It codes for CASSLVSNYEQFF.

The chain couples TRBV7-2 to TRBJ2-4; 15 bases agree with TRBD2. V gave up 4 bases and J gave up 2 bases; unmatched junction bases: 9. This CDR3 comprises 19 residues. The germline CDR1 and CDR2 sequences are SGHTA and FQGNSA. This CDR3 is CASSSPGLAGGGTKNIQYF. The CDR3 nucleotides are TGTGCCAGCAGCTCACCGGGACTAGCGGGAGGCGGGACCAAAAACATTCAGTACTTC.

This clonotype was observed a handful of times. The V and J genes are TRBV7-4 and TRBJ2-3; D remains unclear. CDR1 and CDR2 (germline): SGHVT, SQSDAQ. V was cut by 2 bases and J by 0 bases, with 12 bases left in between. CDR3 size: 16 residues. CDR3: CASSLYTLTSTDTQYF. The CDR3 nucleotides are TGTGCCAGCAGCTTATACACTCTAACTAGCACAGATACGCAGTATTTT.

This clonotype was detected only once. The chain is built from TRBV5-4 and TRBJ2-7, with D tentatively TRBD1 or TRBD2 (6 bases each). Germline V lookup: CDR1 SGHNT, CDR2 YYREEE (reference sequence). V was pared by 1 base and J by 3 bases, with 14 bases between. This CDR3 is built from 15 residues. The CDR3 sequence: CASSLTGATLYEQYF. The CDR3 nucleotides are TGTGCCAGCAGCTTGACGGGGGCTACCCTCTACGAGCAGTACTTC.

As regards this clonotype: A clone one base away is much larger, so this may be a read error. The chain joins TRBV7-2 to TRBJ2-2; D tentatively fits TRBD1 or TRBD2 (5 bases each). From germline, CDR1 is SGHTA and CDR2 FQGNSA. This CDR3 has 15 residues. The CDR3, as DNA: TGTGCCAGCAGCCCGGGACCGACGAACACCGGGGAGCCGTTTTTT. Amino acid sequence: CASSPGPTNTGEPFF.

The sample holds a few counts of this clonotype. The CDR3 bases are TGCAGTGCTAGAGATGTGGCAGCCCCCTACGAGCAGTACTTC. Translated, it gives CSARDVAAPYEQYF. The V and J genes are TRBV20-1 and TRBJ2-7; the D is unclear. CDR3 length equals 14 residues. V dropped 0 bases and J dropped 2 bases, with 11 bases sitting between them. Germline CDR1 is DFQATT and CDR2 is SNEGSKA (reference sequence).

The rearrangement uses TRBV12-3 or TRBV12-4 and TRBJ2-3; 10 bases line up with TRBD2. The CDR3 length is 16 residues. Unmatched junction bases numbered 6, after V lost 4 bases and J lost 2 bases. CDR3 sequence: CASSWGLAPNTDTQYF. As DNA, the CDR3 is TGTGCCAGCAGTTGGGGACTAGCGCCTAACACAGATACGCAGTATTTT.

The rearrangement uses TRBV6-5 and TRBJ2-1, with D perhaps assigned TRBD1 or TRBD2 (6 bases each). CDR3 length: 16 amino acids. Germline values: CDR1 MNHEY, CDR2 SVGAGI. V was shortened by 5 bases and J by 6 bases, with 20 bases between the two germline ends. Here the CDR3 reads CASSDPLGGRGNEQFF. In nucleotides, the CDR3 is TGTGCCAGCAGTGACCCTTTGGGGGGCAGGGGCAATGAGCAGTTCTTC.

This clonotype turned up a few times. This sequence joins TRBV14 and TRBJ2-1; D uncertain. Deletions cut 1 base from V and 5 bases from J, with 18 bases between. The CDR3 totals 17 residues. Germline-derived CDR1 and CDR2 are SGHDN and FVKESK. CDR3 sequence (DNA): TGTGCCAGCAGCCAAGCTATTAATCCAGTCATGGACAATGAGCAGTTCTTC. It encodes CASSQAINPVMDNEQFF.

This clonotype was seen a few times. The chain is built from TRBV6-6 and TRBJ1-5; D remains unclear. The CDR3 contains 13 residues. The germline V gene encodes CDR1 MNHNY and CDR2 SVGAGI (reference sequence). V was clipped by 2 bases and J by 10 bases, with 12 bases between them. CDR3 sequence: CASSYRDINPQHF. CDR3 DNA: TGTGCCAGCAGTTACCGGGATATCAATCCCCAGCATTTT.

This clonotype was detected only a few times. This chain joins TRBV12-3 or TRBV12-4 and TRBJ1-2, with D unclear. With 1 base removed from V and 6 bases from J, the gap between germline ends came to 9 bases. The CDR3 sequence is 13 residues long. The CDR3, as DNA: TGTGCCAGCAGTTTAGAGGGAGTGGATGGCTACACCTTC. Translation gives CASSLEGVDGYTF.

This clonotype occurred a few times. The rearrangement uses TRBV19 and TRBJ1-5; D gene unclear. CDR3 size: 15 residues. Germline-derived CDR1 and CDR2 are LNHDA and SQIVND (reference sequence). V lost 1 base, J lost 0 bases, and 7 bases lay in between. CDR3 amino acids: CASSIAVDSNQPQHF. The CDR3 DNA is TGTGCCAGTAGTATAGCTGTTGATAGCAATCAGCCCCAGCATTTT.

CDR3: CASSYLDGQGFNNYGYTF. The CDR3, as DNA: TGTGCCAGCAGTTACTTGGATGGACAGGGCTTTAATAACTATGGCTACACCTTC. V and J are TRBV6-6 and TRBJ1-2, with TRBD1 matching over 8 bases. CDR1 is MNHNY and CDR2 is SVGAGI in the germline V gene (reference sequence). The CDR3 covers 18 residues. V was pared by 1 base and J by 1 base, with 11 bases of the junction left unmatched.

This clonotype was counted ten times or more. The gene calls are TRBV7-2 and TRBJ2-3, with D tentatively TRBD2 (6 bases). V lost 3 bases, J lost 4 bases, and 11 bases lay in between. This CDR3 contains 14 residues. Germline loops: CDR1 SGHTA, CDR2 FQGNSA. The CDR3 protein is CASSLTRGADTQYF. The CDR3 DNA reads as TGTGCCAGCAGCTTGACTAGAGGCGCAGATACGCAGTATTTT.

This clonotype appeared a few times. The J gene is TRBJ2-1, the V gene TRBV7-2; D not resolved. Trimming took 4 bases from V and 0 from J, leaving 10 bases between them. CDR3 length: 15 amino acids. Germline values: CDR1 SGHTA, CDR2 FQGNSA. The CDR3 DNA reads TGTGCCAGCAGCTCAATGTGGGCCTCCTACAATGAGCAGTTCTTC. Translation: CASSSMWASYNEQFF.

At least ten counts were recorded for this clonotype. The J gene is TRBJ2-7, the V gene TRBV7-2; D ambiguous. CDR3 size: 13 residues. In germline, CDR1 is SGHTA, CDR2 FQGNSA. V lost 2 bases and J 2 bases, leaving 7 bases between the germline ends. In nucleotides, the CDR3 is TGTGCCAGCAGCTTAAGTACGACCTACGAGCAGTACTTC. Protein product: CASSLSTTYEQYF.

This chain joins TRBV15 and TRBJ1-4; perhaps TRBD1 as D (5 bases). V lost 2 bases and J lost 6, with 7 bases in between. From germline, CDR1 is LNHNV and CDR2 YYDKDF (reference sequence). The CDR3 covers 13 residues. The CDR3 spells CATSRTRDEKLFF. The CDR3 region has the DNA TGTGCCACCAGCAGAACCAGGGATGAAAAACTGTTTTTT.

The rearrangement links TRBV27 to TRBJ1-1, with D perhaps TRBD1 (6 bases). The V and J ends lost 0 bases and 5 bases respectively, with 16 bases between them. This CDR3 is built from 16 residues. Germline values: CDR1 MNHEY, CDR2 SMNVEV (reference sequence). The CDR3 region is CASSLSTSQGETEAFF. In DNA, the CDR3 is TGTGCCAGCAGTTTATCGACTTCACAGGGAGAAACTGAAGCTTTCTTT.

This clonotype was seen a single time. The CDR3 DNA reads TGTGCCAGTAGCTCAGGGGCCTCCCCCTACGAGCAGTACGTC. Translated: CASSSGASPYEQYV. The chain recombines TRBV19 with TRBJ2-7, with D perhaps matching TRBD1 (6 bases). The CDR3 contains 14 residues. Germline V lookup: CDR1 LNHDA, CDR2 SQIVND (reference sequence). Trimming took off 6 bases at V and 2 bases at J, with 14 bases between the two ends.

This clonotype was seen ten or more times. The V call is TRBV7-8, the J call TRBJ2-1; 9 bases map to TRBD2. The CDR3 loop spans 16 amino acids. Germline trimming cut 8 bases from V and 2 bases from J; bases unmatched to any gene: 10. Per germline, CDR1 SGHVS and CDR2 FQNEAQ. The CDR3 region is CASSAAGGLAYNEQFF. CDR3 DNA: TGTGCCAGCTCGGCAGCGGGAGGCCTCGCCTACAATGAGCAGTTCTTC.

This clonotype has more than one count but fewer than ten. In DNA, the CDR3 is TGTGCCTCTCGCGGGTCCAAGCGTCTTCATGAGCAGTTCTTC. Translation gives CASRGSKRLHEQFF. V and J are TRBV12-3 or TRBV12-4 and TRBJ2-1; TRBD2 is a possible D gene (5 bases). CDR3 length: 14 amino acids. V lost 11 bases to trimming and J lost 8 bases, with 22 bases between them.